Described below is a single TCR beta chain sequence and its context. The antigen is unknown. The CDR3 is 19 residues long. The trim removed 0 bases at V and 3 bases at J, leaving 15 bases unmatched. The V gene's germline CDR1 is SGDLS and CDR2 YYNGEE. This sample was taken from a study of cytomegalovirus exposure and HLA in healthy donors. Regarding the study as a whole: TCR beta chains numbering approximately 150 were designated cytomegalovirus-associated. First-cohort TCR clusters were later found to tend to co-occur in the 120 or so validation repertoires. Specific recognition of CMV antigens was confirmed in vitro for three chains (all CMV-associated). Reported results showed that the classifier diagnosed cytomegalovirus status with high specificity and sensitivity.

Clones were read by immunoSEQ multiplex PCR, and TCRdb kept only the in-frame ones, dropping some. The repertoire holds approximately 46,000 clones, around nine tenths seen once, with roughly 1.4% in the top ten. The origin of this receptor is a man aged 18 to 35 in good health and CMV-seronegative. Sequenced sample: PBMCs. The V gene is TRBV9, the J gene TRBJ2-3; 8 bases fit TRBD2. The CDR3 region has the DNA TGTGCCAGCAGCGTAGGAGGGGCCATCACTAGCGGAACTACAGATACGCAGTATTTT. Translated: CASSVGGAITSGTTDTQYF.